This paragraph reports one T cell receptor beta chain. The antigen is not known. Other DNA sequences from this sample encode an identical CDR3 as well. Profiled with immunoSEQ multiplex PCR; TCRdb holds only in-frame clones, not every one. The table records 550,000 to 700,000 clones, less than 80% of them present only once. The data belong to a study of shared clonotypes between healthy human individuals. Study outcomes and limitations: Clonotype sharing among the donors was expected to vary with sequencing depth. Only a few donors were included, so the genetic and exposure-history diversity represented was limited.

The TCR comes from a young woman in good health. Sequencing input: memory CD4+ T cells sorted from blood. The sample's subset: CD45RA-negative fraction.

CDR3 DNA: TGTGCCAGCAGCTTGGGTCCTAGCAGCACAGATACGCAGTATTTT. Its translation: CASSLGPSSTDTQYF. This sequence joins TRBV5-6 and TRBJ2-3; D might be TRBD2 (5 bases). The germline gives CDR1 SGHDT, CDR2 YYEEEE. The CDR3 is made up of 15 amino acids. V gave up 0 bases and J gave up 0 bases, with 8 bases separating them.